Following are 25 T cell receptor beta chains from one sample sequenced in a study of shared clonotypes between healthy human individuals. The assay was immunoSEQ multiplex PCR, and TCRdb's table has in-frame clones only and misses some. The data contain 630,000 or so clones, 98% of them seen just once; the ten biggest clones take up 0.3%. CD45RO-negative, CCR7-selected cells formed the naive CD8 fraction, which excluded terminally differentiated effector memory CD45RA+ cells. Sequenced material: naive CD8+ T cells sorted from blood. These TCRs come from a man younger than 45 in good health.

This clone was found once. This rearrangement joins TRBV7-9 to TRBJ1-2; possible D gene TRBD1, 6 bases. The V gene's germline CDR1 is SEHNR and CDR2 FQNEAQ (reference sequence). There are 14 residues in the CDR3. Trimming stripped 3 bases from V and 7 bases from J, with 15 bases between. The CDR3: CASSLGGRDIGYTF. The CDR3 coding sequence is TGTGCCAGCAGCTTGGGGGGACGGGACATTGGCTACACCTTC. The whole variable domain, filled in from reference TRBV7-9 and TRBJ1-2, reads DTGVSQNPRHKITKRGQNVTFRCDPISEHNRLYWYRQTLGQGPEFLTYFQNEAQLEKSRLLSDRFSAERPKGSFSTLEIQRTEQGDSAMYLCASSLGGRDIGYTFGSGTRLTVV.

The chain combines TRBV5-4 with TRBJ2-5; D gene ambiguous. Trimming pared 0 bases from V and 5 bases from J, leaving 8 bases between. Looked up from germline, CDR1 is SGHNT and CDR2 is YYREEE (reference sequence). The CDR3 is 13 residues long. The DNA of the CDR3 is TGTGCCAGCAGCTTGGAACTGGAGGAGACCCAGTACTTC. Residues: CASSLELEETQYF.

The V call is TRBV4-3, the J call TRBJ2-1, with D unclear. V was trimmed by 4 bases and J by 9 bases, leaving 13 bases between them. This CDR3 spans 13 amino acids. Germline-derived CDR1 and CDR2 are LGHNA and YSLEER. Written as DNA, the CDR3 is TGCGCCAGCAGCCCCGGCGTGGAAGGTGAGCAGTTCTTC. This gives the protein CASSPGVEGEQFF.

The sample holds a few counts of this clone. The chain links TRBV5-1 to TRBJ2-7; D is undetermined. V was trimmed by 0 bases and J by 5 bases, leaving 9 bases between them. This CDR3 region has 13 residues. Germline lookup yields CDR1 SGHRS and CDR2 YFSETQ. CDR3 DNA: TGCGCCAGCAGCTTGGAAGCACAGCACGAGCAGTACTTC. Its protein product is CASSLEAQHEQYF.

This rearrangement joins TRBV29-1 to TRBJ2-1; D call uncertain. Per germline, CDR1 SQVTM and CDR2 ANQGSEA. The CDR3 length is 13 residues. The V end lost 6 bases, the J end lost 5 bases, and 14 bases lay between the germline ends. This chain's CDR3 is CSVEPTIHNEQFF. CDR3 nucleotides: TGCAGCGTGGAACCTACTATACACAATGAGCAGTTCTTC.

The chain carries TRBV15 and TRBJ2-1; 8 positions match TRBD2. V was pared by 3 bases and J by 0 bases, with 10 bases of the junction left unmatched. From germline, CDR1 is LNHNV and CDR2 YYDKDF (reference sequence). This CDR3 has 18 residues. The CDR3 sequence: CATSSPRGGESSYNEQFF. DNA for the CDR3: TGTGCCACCAGCAGCCCACGGGGGGGGGAGAGCTCCTACAATGAGCAGTTCTTC. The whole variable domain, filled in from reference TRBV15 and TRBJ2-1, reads DAMVIQNPRYQVTQFGKPVTLSCSQTLNHNVMYWYQQKSSQAPKLLFHYYDKDFNNEADTPDNFQSRRPNTSFCFLDIRSPGLGDTAMYLCATSSPRGGESSYNEQFFGPGTRLTVL.

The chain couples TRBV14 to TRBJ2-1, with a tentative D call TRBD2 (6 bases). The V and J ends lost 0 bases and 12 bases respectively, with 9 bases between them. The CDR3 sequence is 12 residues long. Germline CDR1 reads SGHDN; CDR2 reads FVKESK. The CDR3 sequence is CASSQEPGVQFF. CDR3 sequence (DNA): TGTGCCAGCAGCCAAGAACCGGGAGTGCAGTTCTTC.

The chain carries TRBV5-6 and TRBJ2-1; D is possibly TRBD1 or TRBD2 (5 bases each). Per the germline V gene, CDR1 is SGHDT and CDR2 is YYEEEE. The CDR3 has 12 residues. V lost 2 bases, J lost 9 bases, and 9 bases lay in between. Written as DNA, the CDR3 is TGTGCCAGCAGCTTTATGGGGGTTGAGCAGTTCTTC. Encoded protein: CASSFMGVEQFF.

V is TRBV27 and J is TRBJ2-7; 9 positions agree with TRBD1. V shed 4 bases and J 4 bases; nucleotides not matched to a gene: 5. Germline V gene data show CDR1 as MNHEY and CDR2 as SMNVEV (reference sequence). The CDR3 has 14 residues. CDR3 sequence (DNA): TGTGCCAGCAGTTACCGGGACAGGGAATACGAGCAGTACTTC. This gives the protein CASSYRDREYEQYF.

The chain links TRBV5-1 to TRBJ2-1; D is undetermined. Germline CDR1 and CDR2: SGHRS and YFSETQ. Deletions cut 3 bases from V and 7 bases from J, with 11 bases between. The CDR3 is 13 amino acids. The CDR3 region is CASSSGRPNEQFF. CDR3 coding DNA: TGCGCCAGCAGCTCCGGACGGCCGAATGAGCAGTTCTTC. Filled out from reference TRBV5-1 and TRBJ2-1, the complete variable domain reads KAGVTQTPRYLIKTRGQQVTLSCSPISGHRSVSWYQQTPGQGLQFLFEYFSETQRNKGNFPGRFSGRQFSNSRSEMNVSTLELGDSALYLCASSSGRPNEQFFGPGTRLTVL.

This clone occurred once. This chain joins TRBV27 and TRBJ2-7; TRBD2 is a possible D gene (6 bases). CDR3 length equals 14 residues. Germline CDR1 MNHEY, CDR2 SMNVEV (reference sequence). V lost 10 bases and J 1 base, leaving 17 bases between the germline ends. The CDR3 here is CATRGTGLSYEQYF. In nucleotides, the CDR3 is TGTGCCACCAGAGGGACGGGACTTTCCTACGAGCAGTACTTC.

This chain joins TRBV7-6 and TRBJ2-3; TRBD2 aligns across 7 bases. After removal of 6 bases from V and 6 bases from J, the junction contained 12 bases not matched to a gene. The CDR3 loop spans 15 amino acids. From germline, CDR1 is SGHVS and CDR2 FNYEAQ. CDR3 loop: CASSQGTTDSDTQYF. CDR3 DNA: TGTGCCAGCAGTCAAGGGACTACTGACTCTGATACGCAGTATTTT.

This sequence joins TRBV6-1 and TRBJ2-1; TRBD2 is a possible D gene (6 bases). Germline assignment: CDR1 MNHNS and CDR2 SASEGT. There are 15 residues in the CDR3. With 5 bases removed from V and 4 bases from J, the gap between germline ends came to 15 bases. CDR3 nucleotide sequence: TGTGCCAGCAGTTCCCTACGCGGGGCATACAATGAGCAGTTCTTC. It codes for CASSSLRGAYNEQFF.

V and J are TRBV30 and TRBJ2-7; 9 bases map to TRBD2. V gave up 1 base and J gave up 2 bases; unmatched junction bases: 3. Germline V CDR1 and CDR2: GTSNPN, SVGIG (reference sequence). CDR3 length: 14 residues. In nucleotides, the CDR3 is TGTGCCTGGAGTGCTAGCGGGAACACCTACGAGCAGTACTTC. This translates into CAWSASGNTYEQYF.

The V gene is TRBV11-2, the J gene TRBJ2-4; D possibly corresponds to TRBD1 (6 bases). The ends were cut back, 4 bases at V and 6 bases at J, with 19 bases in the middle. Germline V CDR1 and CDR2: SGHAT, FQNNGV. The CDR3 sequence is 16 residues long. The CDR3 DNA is TGTGCCAGCAGCTCAAATTTTCAGGGGATGGGAAACATTCAGTACTTC. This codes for CASSSNFQGMGNIQYF.

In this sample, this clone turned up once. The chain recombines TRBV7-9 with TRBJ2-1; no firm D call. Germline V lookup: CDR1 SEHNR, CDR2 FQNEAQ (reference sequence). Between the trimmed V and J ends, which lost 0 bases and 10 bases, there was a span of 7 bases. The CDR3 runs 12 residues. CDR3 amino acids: CASSLAPEEQFF. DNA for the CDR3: TGTGCCAGCAGCTTAGCGCCCGAAGAGCAGTTCTTC.

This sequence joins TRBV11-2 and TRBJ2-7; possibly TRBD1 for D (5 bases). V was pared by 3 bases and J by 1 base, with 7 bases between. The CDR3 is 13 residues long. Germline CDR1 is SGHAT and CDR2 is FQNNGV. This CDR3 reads CASSFQGSYEQYF. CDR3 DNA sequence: TGTGCCAGCAGCTTCCAGGGATCCTACGAGCAGTACTTC.

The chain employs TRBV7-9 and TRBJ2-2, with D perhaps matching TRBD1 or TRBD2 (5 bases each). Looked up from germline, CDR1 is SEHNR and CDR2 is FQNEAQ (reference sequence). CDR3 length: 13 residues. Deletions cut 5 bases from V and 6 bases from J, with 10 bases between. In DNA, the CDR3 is TGTGCCAGCAGCCCCAGGGAGTCCGGGGAGCTGTTTTTT. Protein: CASSPRESGELFF.

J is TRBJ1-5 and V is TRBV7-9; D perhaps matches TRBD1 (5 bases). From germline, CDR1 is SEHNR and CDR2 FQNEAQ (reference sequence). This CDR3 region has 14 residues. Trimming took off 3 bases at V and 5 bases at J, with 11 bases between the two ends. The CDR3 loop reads CASSFSGADQPQHF. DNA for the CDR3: TGTGCCAGCAGCTTTAGTGGGGCGGATCAGCCCCAGCATTTT.

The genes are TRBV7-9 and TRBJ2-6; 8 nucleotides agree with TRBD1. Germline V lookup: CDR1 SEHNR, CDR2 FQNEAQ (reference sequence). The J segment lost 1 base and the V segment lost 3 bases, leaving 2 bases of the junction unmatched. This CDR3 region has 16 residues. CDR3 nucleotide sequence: TGTGCCAGCAGCTTTCAGGGGGCTTCTGGGGCCAACGTCCTGACTTTC. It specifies CASSFQGASGANVLTF.

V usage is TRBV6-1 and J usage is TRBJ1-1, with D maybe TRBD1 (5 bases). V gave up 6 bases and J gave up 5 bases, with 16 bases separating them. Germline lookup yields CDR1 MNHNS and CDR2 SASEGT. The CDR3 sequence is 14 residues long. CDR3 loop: CASSHLRVWTEAFF. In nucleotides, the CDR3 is TGTGCCAGCAGCCACCTCAGGGTTTGGACTGAAGCTTTCTTT.

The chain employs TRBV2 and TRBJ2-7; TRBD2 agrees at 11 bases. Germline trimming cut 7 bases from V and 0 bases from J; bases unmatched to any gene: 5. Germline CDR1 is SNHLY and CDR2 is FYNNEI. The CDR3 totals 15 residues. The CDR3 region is CASKILAGDSYEQYF. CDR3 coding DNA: TGTGCCAGCAAGATACTAGCGGGAGACTCCTACGAGCAGTACTTC.

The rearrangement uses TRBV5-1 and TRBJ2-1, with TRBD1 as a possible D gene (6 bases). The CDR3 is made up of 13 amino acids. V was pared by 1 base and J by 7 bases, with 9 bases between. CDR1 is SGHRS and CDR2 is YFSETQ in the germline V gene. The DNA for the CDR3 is TGCGCCAGCAGCTTGAACAGGGCGAATGAGCAGTTCTTC. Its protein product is CASSLNRANEQFF.

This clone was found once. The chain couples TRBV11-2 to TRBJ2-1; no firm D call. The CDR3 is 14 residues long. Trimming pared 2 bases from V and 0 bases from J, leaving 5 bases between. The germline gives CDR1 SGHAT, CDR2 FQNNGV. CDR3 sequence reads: CASSLFSSYNEQFF. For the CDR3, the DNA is TGTGCCAGCAGCTTATTTAGCTCCTACAATGAGCAGTTCTTC.

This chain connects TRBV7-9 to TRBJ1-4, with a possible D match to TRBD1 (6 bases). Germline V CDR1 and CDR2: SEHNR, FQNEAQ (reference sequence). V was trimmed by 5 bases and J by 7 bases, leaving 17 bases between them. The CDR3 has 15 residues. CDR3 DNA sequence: TGTGCCAGCAGCCCCCATGGGGGGGGGCCTGAAAAACTGTTTTTT. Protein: CASSPHGGGPEKLFF.